The source of this TCR beta chain is a study of shared clonotypes between healthy human individuals. Sequencing used immunoSEQ multiplex PCR; TCRdb keeps in-frame clones, though not all of them. The sample yields around 1 million clones, 76% seen once. About this clone itself: Its specificity is unknown.

It was into CD45RA+ naive and CD45RA-negative memory subsets that the CD4+ cells were split. General study points: A few donors showed sharing of about 4.6% of naive CD4 clonotypes. Rarefaction showed sorted-subset sequencing was incomplete despite large depth.

This sequence was found in a man in his late teens or twenties in good health. The sequenced sample was memory CD4+ T cells sorted from blood. Subset here: CD45RA-negative fraction.

The CDR3 is CASRPRTGSSYEQYF. The CDR3 region has the DNA TGTGCCAGCAGACCTCGGACGGGGAGCTCCTACGAGCAGTACTTC. The chain joins TRBV7-8 to TRBJ2-7; D possibly corresponds to TRBD2 (5 bases). Germline-derived CDR1 and CDR2 are SGHVS and FQNEAQ. The CDR3 covers 15 residues. The V and J ends lost 6 bases and 0 bases respectively, with 15 bases between them. The entire variable domain, with the rest obtained from reference TRBV7-8 and TRBJ2-7, is as follows: GAGVSQSPRYKVAKRGQDVALRCDPISGHVSLFWYQQALGQGPEFLTYFQNEAQLDKSGLPSDRFFAERPEGSVSTLKIQRTQQEDSAVYLCASRPRTGSSYEQYFGPGTRLTVT.